The clone carrying this T cell receptor (beta chain) was seen a few times. Bulk libraries came from a prior protocol with listed TCR primers. MiXCR, applied by TCRdb to the PCR reads, yields one record per CDR3 protein. There are more than 450,000 distinct CDR3 sequences in the sample; 25% occur only once, and 0.7% to 0.9% lies in the top ten. The data are from a study of molecular identifiers for immune sequencing clone quantification. Germline lookup yields CDR1 LNHNV and CDR2 YYDKDF (reference sequence). The CDR3 runs 15 residues. V lost 0 bases, J lost 2 bases, and 11 bases lay in between. Libraries from naive CD8 cells were generated from approximately 20,000 to 980,000 sorted cells (with 10%, 30% or 50% RNA). In the sort, naive CD8 T cells were defined as CD8+CD4-CCR7+CD45RA+.

Sequenced material: naive CD8+ T cells from blood, with Jurkat cell RNA spiked in. Subset defined: FACS-sorted CD8+CD4-CCR7+CD45RA+ naive T cells. The sequence was obtained from a human donor in good health. Some libraries in this study had Jurkat cell RNA spiked in. The chain joins TRBV15 to TRBJ2-7, with a possible D match to TRBD1 (6 bases). The CDR3 DNA reads TGTGCCACCAGCAGAGACAGGGGTCGCACCTACGAGCAGTACTTC. Translation gives CATSRDRGRTYEQYF.